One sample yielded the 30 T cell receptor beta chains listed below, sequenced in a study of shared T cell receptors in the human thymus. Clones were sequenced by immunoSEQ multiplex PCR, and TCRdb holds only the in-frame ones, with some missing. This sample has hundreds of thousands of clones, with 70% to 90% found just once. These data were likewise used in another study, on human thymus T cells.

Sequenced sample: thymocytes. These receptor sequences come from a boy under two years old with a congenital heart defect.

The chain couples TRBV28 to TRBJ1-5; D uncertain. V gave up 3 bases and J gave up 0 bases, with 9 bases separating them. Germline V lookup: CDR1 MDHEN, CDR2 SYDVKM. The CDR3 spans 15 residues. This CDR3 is CASSFFSYSNQPQHF. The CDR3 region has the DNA TGTGCCAGCAGTTTCTTCAGTTATAGCAATCAGCCCCAGCATTTT.

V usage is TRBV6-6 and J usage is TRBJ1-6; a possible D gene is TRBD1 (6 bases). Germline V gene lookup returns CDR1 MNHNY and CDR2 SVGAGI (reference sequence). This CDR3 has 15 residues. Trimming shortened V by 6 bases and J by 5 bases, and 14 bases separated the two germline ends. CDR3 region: CASRLRTENNSPLHF. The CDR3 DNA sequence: TGTGCCAGCAGACTTAGGACAGAGAATAATTCACCCCTCCACTTT.

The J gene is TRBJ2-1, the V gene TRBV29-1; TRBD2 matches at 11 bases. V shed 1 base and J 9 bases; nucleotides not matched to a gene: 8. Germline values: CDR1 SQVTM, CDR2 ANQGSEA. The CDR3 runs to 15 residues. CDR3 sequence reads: CSVEGASGRFGEQFF. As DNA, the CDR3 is TGCAGCGTTGAAGGGGCTAGCGGGAGGTTTGGTGAGCAGTTCTTC.

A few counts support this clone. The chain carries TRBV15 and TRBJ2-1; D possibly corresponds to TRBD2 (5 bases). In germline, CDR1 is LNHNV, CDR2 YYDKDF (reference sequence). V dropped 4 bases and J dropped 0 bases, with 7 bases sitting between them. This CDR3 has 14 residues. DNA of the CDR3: TGTGCCACCAGCACGGGGATCTCCTACAATGAGCAGTTCTTC. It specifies CATSTGISYNEQFF.

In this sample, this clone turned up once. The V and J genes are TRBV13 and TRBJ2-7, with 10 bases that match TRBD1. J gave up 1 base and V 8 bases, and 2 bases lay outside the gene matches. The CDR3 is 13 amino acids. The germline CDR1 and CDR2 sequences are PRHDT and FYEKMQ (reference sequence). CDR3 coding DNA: TGTGCCAGCCTGGGACAGGGGTCCTACGAGCAGTACTTC. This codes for CASLGQGSYEQYF.

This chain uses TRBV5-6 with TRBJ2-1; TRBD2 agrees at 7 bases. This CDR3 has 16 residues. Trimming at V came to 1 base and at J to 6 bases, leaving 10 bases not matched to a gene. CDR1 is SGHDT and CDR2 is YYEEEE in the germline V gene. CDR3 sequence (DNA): TGTGCCAGCAGCTTGTGGGGGACTACGAGAATCAATGAGCAGTTCTTC. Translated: CASSLWGTTRINEQFF.

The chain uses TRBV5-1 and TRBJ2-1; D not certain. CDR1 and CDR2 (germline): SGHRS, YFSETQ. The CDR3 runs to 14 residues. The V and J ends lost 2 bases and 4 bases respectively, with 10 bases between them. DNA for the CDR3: TGCGCCAGCAGCTTAGAAGCTAGTTACAATGAGCAGTTCTTC. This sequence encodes CASSLEASYNEQFF.

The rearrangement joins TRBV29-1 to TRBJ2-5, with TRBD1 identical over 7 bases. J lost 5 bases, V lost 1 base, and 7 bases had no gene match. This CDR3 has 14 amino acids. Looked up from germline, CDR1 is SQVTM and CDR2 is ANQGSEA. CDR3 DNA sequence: TGCAGCGTTGAAGGAGGGGGCAGGTACGAGACCCAGTACTTC. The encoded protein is CSVEGGGRYETQYF.

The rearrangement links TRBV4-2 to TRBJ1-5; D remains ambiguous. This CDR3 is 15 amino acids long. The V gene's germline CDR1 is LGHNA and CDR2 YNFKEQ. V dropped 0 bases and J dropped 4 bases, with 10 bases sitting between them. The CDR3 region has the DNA TGTGCCAGCAGCCAAGATTCGGCAGGAAATCAGCCCCAGCATTTT. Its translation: CASSQDSAGNQPQHF.

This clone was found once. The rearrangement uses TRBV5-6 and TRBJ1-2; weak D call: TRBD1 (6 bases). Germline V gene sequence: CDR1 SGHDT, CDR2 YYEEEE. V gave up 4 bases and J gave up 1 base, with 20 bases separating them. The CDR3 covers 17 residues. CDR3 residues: CASSPRPPGHCNYGYTF. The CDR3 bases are TGTGCCAGCAGCCCGAGACCTCCGGGACACTGTAACTATGGCTACACCTTC.

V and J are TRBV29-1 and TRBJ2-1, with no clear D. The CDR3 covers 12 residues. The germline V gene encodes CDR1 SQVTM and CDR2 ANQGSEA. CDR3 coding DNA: TGCAGTTGTAGCTTTAGGTACAATGAGCAGTTCTTC. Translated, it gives CSCSFRYNEQFF.

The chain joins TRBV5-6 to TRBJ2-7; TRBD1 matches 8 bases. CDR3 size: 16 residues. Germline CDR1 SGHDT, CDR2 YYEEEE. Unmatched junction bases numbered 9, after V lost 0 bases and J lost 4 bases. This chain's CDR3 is CASSLGQGASLYEQYF. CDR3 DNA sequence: TGTGCCAGCAGCTTGGGGCAGGGGGCATCTCTATACGAGCAGTACTTC.

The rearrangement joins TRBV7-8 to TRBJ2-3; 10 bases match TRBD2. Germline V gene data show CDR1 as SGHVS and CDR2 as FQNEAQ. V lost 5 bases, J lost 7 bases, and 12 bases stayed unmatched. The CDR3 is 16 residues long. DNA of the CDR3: TGTGCCAGCAGCCCGGCCTGGCTAGCGGGAGCTAATACGCAGTATTTT. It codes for CASSPAWLAGANTQYF.

The CDR3 DNA sequence: TGTGCCAGCAGTTTGGGGGGGGGCTGGAAGGGCGCCTATAATTCACCCCTCCACTTT. This encodes CASSLGGGWKGAYNSPLHF. The genes are TRBV28 and TRBJ1-6, with D possibly matching TRBD1 (6 bases). Germline-derived CDR1 and CDR2 are MDHEN and SYDVKM. This CDR3 spans 19 amino acids. V lost 3 bases and J 2 bases, leaving 20 bases between the germline ends.

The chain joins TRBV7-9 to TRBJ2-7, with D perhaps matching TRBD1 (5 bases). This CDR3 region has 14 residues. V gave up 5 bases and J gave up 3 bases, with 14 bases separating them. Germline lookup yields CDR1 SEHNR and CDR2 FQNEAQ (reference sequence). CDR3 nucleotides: TGTGCCAGCAGCCCCCGAAAGGGGCTCTACGAGCAGTACTTC. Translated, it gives CASSPRKGLYEQYF.

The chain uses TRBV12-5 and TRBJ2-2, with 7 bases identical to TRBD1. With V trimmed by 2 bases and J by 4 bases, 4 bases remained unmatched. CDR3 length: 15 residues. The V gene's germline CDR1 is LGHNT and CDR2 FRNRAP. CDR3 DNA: TGTGCTAGTGGTTTGTGGGGGACAGCCACCGGGGAGCTGTTTTTT. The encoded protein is CASGLWGTATGELFF.

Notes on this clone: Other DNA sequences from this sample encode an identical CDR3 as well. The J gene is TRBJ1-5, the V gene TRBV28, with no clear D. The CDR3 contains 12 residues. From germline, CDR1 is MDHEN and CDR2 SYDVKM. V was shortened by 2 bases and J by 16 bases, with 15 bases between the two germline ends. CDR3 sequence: CASSLGRTALHF. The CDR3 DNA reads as TGTGCCAGCAGTTTAGGCCGTACAGCTCTCCATTTT.

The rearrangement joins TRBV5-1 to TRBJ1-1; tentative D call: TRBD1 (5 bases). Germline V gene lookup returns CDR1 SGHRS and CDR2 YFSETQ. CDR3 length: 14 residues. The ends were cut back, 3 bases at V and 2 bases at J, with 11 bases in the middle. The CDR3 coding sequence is TGCGCCAGCAGCTCCGGGGGGGGAAACACTGAAGCTTTCTTT. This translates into CASSSGGGNTEAFF.

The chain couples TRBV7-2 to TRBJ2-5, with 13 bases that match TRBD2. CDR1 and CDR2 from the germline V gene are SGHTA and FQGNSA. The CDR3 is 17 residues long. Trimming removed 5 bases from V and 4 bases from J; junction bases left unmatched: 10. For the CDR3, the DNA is TGTGCCAGCAGCGCCGCCGGGACTAGCGGGGTTTTAGAGACCCAGTACTTC. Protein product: CASSAAGTSGVLETQYF.

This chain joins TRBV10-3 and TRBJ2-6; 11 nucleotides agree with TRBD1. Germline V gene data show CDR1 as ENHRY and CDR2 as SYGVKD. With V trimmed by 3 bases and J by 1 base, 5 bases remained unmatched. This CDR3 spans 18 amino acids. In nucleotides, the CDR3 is TGTGCCATCAGTGATTTAGGACAGGGGGCTTCTGGGGCCAACGTCCTGACTTTC. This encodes CAISDLGQGASGANVLTF.

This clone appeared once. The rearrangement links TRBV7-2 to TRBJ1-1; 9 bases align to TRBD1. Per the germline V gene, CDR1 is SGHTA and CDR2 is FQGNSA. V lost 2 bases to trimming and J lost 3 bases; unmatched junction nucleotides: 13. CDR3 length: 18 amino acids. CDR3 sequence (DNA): TGTGCCAGCAGCTTATTCCCACCGGGACAGGGATTCGACACTGAAGCTTTCTTT. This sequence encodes CASSLFPPGQGFDTEAFF.

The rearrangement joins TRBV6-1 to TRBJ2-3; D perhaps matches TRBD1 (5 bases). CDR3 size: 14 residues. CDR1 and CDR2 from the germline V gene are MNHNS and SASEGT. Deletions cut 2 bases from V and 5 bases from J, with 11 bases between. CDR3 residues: CASSERGSQDTQYF. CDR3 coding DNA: TGTGCCAGCAGTGAAAGGGGTAGTCAAGATACGCAGTATTTT.

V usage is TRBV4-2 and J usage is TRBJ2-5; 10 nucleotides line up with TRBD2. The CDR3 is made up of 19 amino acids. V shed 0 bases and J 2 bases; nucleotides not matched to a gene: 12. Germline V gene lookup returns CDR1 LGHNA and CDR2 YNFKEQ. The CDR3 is CASSQDEGLAVPRQETQYF. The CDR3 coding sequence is TGTGCCAGCAGCCAAGATGAAGGACTAGCGGTGCCCCGACAAGAGACCCAGTACTTC.

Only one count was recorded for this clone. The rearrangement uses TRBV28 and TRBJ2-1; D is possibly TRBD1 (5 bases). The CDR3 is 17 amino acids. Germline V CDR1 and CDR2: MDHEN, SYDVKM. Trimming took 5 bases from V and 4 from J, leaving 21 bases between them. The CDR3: CASSPRRQPLQYNEQFF. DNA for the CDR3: TGTGCCAGCAGTCCTAGACGACAGCCCCTACAATACAATGAGCAGTTCTTC.

CDR3 region: CAWDDRGAGNTIYF. The DNA for the CDR3 is TGTGCCTGGGACGACAGGGGTGCTGGAAACACCATATATTTT. The chain is built from TRBV30 and TRBJ1-3; TRBD1 aligns across 8 bases. Germline values: CDR1 GTSNPN, CDR2 SVGIG (reference sequence). Unmatched junction bases numbered 5, after V lost 5 bases and J lost 2 bases. The length of the CDR3 is 14 residues. The full variable domain, completed using reference TRBV30 and TRBJ1-3, is SQTIHQWPATLVQPVGSPLSLECTVEGTSNPNLYWYRQAAGRGLQLLFYSVGIGQISSEVPQNLSASRPQDRQFILSSKKLLLSDSGFYLCAWDDRGAGNTIYFGEGSWLTVV.

The CDR3 bases are TGCGCCGCCCGAGAGGGGAACACCGGGGAGCTGTTTTTT. Amino acids: CAAREGNTGELFF. The chain has TRBV4-3 and TRBJ2-2; D is perhaps TRBD2 (5 bases). Germline loops: CDR1 LGHNA, CDR2 YSLEER. Deletions cut 11 bases from V and 1 base from J, with 11 bases between. CDR3 length: 13 amino acids.

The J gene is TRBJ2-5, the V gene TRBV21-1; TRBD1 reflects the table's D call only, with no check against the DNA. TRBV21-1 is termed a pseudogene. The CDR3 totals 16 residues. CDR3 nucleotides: TGTGCCAGCAGCAAAACCCGAACAGGTTTCACAGAGACCCAGTACTTC. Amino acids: CASSKTRTGFTETQYF.

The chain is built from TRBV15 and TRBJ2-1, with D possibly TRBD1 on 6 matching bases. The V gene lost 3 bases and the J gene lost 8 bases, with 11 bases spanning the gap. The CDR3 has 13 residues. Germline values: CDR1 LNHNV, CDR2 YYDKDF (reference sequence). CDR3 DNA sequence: TGTGCCACCAGCAGGGTACAGGGCTATGAGCAGTTCTTC. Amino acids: CATSRVQGYEQFF.

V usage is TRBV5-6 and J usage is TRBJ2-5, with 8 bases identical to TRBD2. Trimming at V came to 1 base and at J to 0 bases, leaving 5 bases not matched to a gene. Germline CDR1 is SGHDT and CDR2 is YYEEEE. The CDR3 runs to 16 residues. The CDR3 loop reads CASSLPPAGDQETQYF. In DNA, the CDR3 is TGTGCCAGCAGCTTGCCCCCAGCGGGGGACCAAGAGACCCAGTACTTC. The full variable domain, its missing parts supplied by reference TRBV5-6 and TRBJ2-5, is DAGVTQSPTHLIKTRGQQVTLRCSPKSGHDTVSWYQQALGQGPQFIFQYYEEEERQRGNFPDRFSGHQFPNYSSELNVNALLLGDSALYLCASSLPPAGDQETQYFGPGTRLLVL.

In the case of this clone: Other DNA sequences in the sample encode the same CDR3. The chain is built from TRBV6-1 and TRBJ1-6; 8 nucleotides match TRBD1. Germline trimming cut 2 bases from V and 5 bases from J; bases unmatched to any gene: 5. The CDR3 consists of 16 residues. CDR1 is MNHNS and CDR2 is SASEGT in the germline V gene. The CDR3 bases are TGTGCCAGCAGTGAACAAGGACAGGGCGATAATTCACCCCTCCACTTT. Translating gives CASSEQGQGDNSPLHF.